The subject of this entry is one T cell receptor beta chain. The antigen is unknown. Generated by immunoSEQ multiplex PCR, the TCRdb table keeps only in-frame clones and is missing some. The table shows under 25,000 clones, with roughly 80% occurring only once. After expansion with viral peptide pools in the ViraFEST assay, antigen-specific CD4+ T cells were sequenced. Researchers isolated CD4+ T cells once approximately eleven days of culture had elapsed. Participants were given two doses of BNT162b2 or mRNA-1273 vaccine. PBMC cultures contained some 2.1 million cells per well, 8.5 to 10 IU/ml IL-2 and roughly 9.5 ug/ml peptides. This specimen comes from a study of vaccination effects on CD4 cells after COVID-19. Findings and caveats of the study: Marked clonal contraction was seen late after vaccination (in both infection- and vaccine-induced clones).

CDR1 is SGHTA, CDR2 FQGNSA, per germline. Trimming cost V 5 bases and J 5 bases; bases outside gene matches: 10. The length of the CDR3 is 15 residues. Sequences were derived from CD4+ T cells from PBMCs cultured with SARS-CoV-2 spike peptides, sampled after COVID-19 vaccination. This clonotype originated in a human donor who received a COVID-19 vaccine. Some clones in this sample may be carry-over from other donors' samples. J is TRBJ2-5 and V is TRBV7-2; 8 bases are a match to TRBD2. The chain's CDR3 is CASSSMRGAGETQYF. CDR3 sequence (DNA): TGTGCCAGCAGCAGCATGCGGGGGGCGGGGGAGACCCAGTACTTC.